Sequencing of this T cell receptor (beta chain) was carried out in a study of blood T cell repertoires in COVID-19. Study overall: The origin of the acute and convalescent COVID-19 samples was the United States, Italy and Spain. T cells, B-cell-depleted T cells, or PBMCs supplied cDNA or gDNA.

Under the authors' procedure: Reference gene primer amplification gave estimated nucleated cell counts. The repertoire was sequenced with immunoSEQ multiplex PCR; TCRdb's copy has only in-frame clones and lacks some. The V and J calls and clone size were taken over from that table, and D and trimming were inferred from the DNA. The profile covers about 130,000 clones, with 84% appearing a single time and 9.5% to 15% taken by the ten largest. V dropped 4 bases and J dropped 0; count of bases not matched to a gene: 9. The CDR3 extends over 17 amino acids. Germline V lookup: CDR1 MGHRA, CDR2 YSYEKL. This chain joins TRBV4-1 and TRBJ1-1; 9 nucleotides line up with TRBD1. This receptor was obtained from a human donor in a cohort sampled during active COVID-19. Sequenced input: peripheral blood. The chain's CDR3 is CASSLHPGQGVNTEAFF. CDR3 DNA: TGCGCCAGCAGCCTACACCCGGGACAGGGTGTGAACACTGAAGCTTTCTTT.